This passage covers 5 T cell receptor beta chains from one sample sequenced in a study of blood T cells in healthy people across ages. PCR was performed a second time for about 7 to 11 cycles using a sample-barcoded 5' primer and a J-beta primer mix. TCRdb re-called the 5' RACE reads with MiXCR, one entry per CDR3 protein. The sample lists 1.5 million or so distinct CDR3 sequences, around 39% occurring once. The sequenced sample was blood. Every receptor here comes from a woman in her late teens or twenties in good health.

The V call is TRBV4-2, the J call TRBJ2-1, with D uncertain. The end of the DNA aligns better with TRBJ2-7, so the J call may be wrong. The CDR3 sequence is 18 residues long. Germline V lookup: CDR1 LGHNA, CDR2 YNFKEQ. This CDR3 reads CASSQGLGYGHVHNEQYF. DNA of the CDR3: TGTGCCAGCAGCCAAGGTTTGGGGTATGGCCATGTCCACAATGAGCAGTACTTC.

With regard to this clonotype: It may be a read error: a sequence one base away is much more abundant. The rearrangement uses TRBV29-1 and TRBJ2-1; no reliable D call. Germline CDR1 is SQVTM and CDR2 is ANQGSEA. The CDR3 contains 12 residues. The DNA for the CDR3 is TGCAGCGTTGTCCTCGCCCCGGTCGAGCGGTTCTTC. It yields the protein CSVVLAPVERFF.

The gene calls are TRBV7-9 and TRBJ2-4, with a weak D call TRBD2 (6 bases). Trimming removed 1 base from V and 1 base from J, with 20 bases in between. CDR1 is SEHNR and CDR2 is FQNEAQ in the germline V gene (reference sequence). The CDR3 is 19 residues long. CDR3 region: CASSLVAGLLLEAKNIQYF. The CDR3 bases are TGTGCCAGCAGCTTAGTTGCGGGACTCCTTCTTGAGGCCAAAAACATTCAGTACTTC.

This clonotype occurred many times. The CDR3 bases are TGTGCCAGCAGCTCACAAGTAGCCTCGCGGCAGTACTTC. Its translation: CASSSQVASRQYF. J is TRBJ2-7 and V is TRBV7-9; no definite D call. Trimming pared 4 bases from V and 9 bases from J, leaving 16 bases between. CDR1 is SEHNR, CDR2 FQNEAQ, per germline (reference sequence). This CDR3 has 13 amino acids.

This rearrangement joins TRBV4-1 to TRBJ1-5; D is undetermined. In germline, CDR1 is MGHRA, CDR2 YSYEKL. Trimming shortened V by 1 base and J by 3 bases, and 7 bases separated the two germline ends. The CDR3 sequence is 14 residues long. This CDR3 reads CASSQAEANQPQHF. The CDR3 nucleotides read TGCGCCAGCAGCCAAGCCGAAGCCAATCAGCCCCAGCATTTT.